One sample yielded the 20 T cell receptor beta chains listed below, sequenced in a study of T cell responses to AZD1222 COVID-19 vaccine. Using immunoSEQ multiplex PCR, the repertoire was profiled, and TCRdb retains in-frame clones only, with some absent. Of some 190,000 clones listed, about 92% are singletons. Material: peripheral blood, obtained on day 0 of AZD1222 vaccination. The receptors come from an adult in good health.

The rearrangement links TRBV5-6 to TRBJ2-5; possible D gene TRBD2, 7 bases. This CDR3 has 15 amino acids. Germline V gene sequence: CDR1 SGHDT, CDR2 YYEEEE. Trimming took off 7 bases at V and 1 base at J, with 17 bases between the two ends. CDR3 nucleotide sequence: TGTGCCAGCGACCCCAGGAGGGGGGGCCAAGAGACCCAGTACTTC. Translated: CASDPRRGGQETQYF.

The chain links TRBV28 to TRBJ1-5; D is undetermined. The CDR3 length is 13 residues. The V and J ends lost 10 bases and 2 bases respectively, with 12 bases between them. The germline V gene has CDR1 MDHEN and CDR2 SYDVKM. The CDR3 spells CATLPGGNQPQHF. DNA for the CDR3: TGTGCCACTCTACCCGGGGGCAATCAGCCCCAGCATTTT.

The chain uses TRBV30 and TRBJ1-1; 8 bases align to TRBD1. Germline V CDR1 and CDR2: GTSNPN, SVGIG (reference sequence). The CDR3 totals 16 residues. The V segment lost 5 bases and the J segment 0 bases; nucleotides outside the gene matches: 11. The CDR3 region is CAWPPNRGELNTEAFF. CDR3 sequence (DNA): TGTGCCTGGCCACCAAACAGGGGGGAGTTGAACACTGAAGCTTTCTTT.

V is TRBV19 and J is TRBJ2-5, with D perhaps assigned TRBD1 or TRBD2 (5 bases each). The germline V and J ends were trimmed by 4 bases and 4 bases, with 10 bases remaining between them. Germline V CDR1 and CDR2: LNHDA, SQIVND (reference sequence). This CDR3 comprises 13 residues. CDR3 protein: CASSKGTTETQYF. CDR3 DNA sequence: TGTGCCAGTAGTAAGGGGACGACAGAGACCCAGTACTTC. The entire variable domain, with the rest obtained from reference TRBV19 and TRBJ2-5, is as follows: DGGITQSPKYLFRKEGQNVTLSCEQNLNHDAMYWYRQDPGQGLRLIYYSQIVNDFQKGDIAEGYSVSREKKESFPLTVTSAQKNPTAFYLCASSKGTTETQYFGPGTRLLVL.

V usage is TRBV19 and J usage is TRBJ1-5; D gene unclear. V lost 2 bases and J 4 bases, leaving 9 bases between the germline ends. The CDR3 extends over 14 amino acids. CDR1 LNHDA and CDR2 SQIVND come from the germline V gene (reference sequence). The DNA for the CDR3 is TGTGCCAGTAGTATAAGGGCAGAGAATCAGCCCCAGCATTTT. This translates into CASSIRAENQPQHF.

A word on this clone: Distinct nucleotide sequences in the sample also encode this CDR3. The chain employs TRBV5-1 and TRBJ1-2; TRBD1 matches 9 bases. V trimming: 2 bases; J trimming: 4 bases; junction bases outside the gene matches: 6. The length of the CDR3 is 15 residues. In germline, CDR1 is SGHRS, CDR2 YFSETQ. CDR3 protein: CASSLETGGSYGYTF. The CDR3 DNA is TGCGCCAGCAGCTTAGAAACAGGGGGCAGCTATGGCTACACCTTC.

This clone was counted only a few times. The rearrangement uses TRBV10-1 and TRBJ2-7; possible D gene TRBD2, 5 bases. The CDR3 runs to 13 residues. The V gene lost 0 bases and the J gene lost 5 bases, with 8 bases spanning the gap. Germline V gene lookup returns CDR1 WNHNN and CDR2 SYGVQD (reference sequence). CDR3 loop: CASSESTGNEQYF. The CDR3 DNA reads TGCGCCAGCAGTGAGTCGACGGGGAACGAGCAGTACTTC.

The genes are TRBV30 and TRBJ1-6; 9 bases map to TRBD1. Germline loops: CDR1 GTSNPN, CDR2 SVGIG (reference sequence). V shed 0 bases and J 9 bases; nucleotides not matched to a gene: 9. This CDR3 comprises 16 residues. As DNA, the CDR3 is TGTGCCTGGAGTGTACCGGGGACAGGGATGATTTCACCCCTCCACTTT. Its translation: CAWSVPGTGMISPLHF.

The chain has TRBV6-1 and TRBJ2-2; D unclear. Trimming left V 1 base short and J 1 base short, with 4 bases between. The germline V gene has CDR1 MNHNS and CDR2 SASEGT. The CDR3 extends over 14 amino acids. The CDR3 here is CASSEGMNTGELFF. The CDR3 DNA is TGTGCCAGCAGTGAAGGAATGAACACCGGGGAGCTGTTTTTT.

V gene TRBV5-4 combines with J gene TRBJ2-7; a possible D gene is TRBD2 (7 bases). Trimming shortened V by 2 bases and J by 4 bases, and 19 bases separated the two germline ends. Germline V CDR1 and CDR2: SGHNT, YYREEE (reference sequence). The CDR3 extends over 16 amino acids. The CDR3 DNA is TGTGCCAGCAGCTTCGGAGGGGGGCGGGGGAAATACGAGCAGTACTTC. It specifies CASSFGGGRGKYEQYF. Together with reference TRBV5-4 and TRBJ2-7, the CDR3 gives the full variable domain: ETGVTQSPTHLIKTRGQQVTLRCSSQSGHNTVSWYQQALGQGPQFIFQYYREEENGRGNFPPRFSGLQFPNYSSELNVNALELDDSALYLCASSFGGGRGKYEQYFGPGTRLTVT.

This chain uses TRBV6-2 or TRBV6-3 with TRBJ1-5, with 7 bases that match TRBD1. Germline loops: CDR1 MNHEY, CDR2 SVGEGT. The V segment lost 0 bases and the J segment 4 bases; nucleotides outside the gene matches: 6. The CDR3 runs 16 residues. CDR3 nucleotides: TGTGCCAGCAGTTACTCACCGGGACAGTTAAATCAGCCCCAGCATTTT. This sequence encodes CASSYSPGQLNQPQHF.

This chain joins TRBV5-1 and TRBJ2-1; tentatively, D is TRBD1 (5 bases). From germline, CDR1 is SGHRS and CDR2 YFSETQ. The V end was cut by 0 bases, the J end by 2 bases, with 9 bases between. CDR3 length: 15 residues. CDR3 sequence (DNA): TGCGCCAGCAGCTTGGATGGACAAGCCTACAATGAGCAGTTCTTC. It specifies CASSLDGQAYNEQFF.

The rearrangement joins TRBV5-1 to TRBJ1-4; D is ambiguous. This CDR3 has 15 residues. Germline CDR1 and CDR2: SGHRS and YFSETQ. Trimming cost V 2 bases and J 4 bases, with 12 bases left between them. CDR3 sequence: CASSFGQSNNEKLFF. CDR3 DNA sequence: TGCGCCAGCAGCTTCGGGCAGTCTAATAATGAAAAACTGTTTTTT. The full variable domain, completed using reference TRBV5-1 and TRBJ1-4, is KAGVTQTPRYLIKTRGQQVTLSCSPISGHRSVSWYQQTPGQGLQFLFEYFSETQRNKGNFPGRFSGRQFSNSRSEMNVSTLELGDSALYLCASSFGQSNNEKLFFGSGTQLSVL.

This chain connects TRBV6-5 to TRBJ1-5; no clear D gene. Germline lookup yields CDR1 MNHEY and CDR2 SVGAGI. The CDR3 consists of 15 residues. Trimming left V 0 bases short and J 5 bases short, with 11 bases between. The CDR3 loop is CASSYSTSGDQPQHF. The CDR3 DNA reads as TGTGCCAGCAGTTACTCGACTTCAGGAGATCAGCCCCAGCATTTT.

To note about this clone: Its ends do not fully match the called genes, so a read error is possible. The sample has other DNA sequences that encode this CDR3 too. The chain employs TRBV10-2 and TRBJ1-1; D perhaps matches TRBD1 (6 bases). Germline V gene lookup returns CDR1 WSHSY and CDR2 SAAADI. This CDR3 has 14 amino acids. CDR3 in DNA: TGCGCTAGCAGTGGGAGCAGGGGGAACACTGAAGCTTTCTTT. It translates to CASSGSRGNTEAFF.

This clone showed up just a few times. The chain employs TRBV3-1 (or the pseudogene TRBV3-2) and TRBJ1-5, with D possibly matching TRBD1 (5 bases). V was pared by 1 base and J by 2 bases, with 12 bases between. Germline lookup yields CDR1 LGHDT and CDR2 YNNKEL (reference sequence). This CDR3 is 16 amino acids long. The chain's CDR3 is CASSQGQPGGNQPQHF. CDR3 sequence (DNA): TGTGCCAGCAGCCAAGGACAGCCAGGAGGCAATCAGCCCCAGCATTTT.

The chain recombines TRBV7-3 with TRBJ2-5; D is undetermined. CDR3 length: 13 amino acids. Trimming left V 5 bases short and J 3 bases short, with 10 bases between. The germline CDR1 and CDR2 sequences are SGHTA and FQGTGA. This CDR3 is CASSRTMEETQYF. For the CDR3, the DNA is TGTGCCAGCAGCCGGACGATGGAAGAGACCCAGTACTTC.

The rearrangement links TRBV7-9 to TRBJ1-1; 8 nucleotides align to TRBD1. The CDR3 is 14 amino acids. Germline CDR1 and CDR2: SEHNR and FQNEAQ (reference sequence). Trimming cost V 5 bases and J 4 bases; bases outside gene matches: 6. As DNA, the CDR3 is TGTGCCAGCAGCGGACAGGGAGAGAGCACTGAAGCTTTCTTT. Translation: CASSGQGESTEAFF. The full variable domain, its missing parts supplied by reference TRBV7-9 and TRBJ1-1, is DTGVSQNPRHKITKRGQNVTFRCDPISEHNRLYWYRQTLGQGPEFLTYFQNEAQLEKSRLLSDRFSAERPKGSFSTLEIQRTEQGDSAMYLCASSGQGESTEAFFGQGTRLTVV.

The rearrangement links TRBV6-2 or TRBV6-3 to TRBJ2-1; 9 bases line up with TRBD1. In germline, CDR1 is MNHEY, CDR2 SVGEGT. After removal of 5 bases from V and 6 bases from J, the junction contained 11 bases not matched to a gene. The length of the CDR3 is 16 residues. CDR3 loop: CASSRDRQGVGNEQFF. As DNA, the CDR3 is TGTGCCAGCAGTCGGGACAGACAGGGGGTAGGCAATGAGCAGTTCTTC.

V gene TRBV5-1 combines with J gene TRBJ2-3, with D tentatively TRBD2 (5 bases). With 0 bases removed from V and 3 bases from J, the gap between germline ends came to 5 bases. Germline V gives CDR1 SGHRS, CDR2 YFSETQ. The CDR3 is 13 residues long. The CDR3 protein is CASSLGGTDTQYF. CDR3 DNA: TGCGCCAGCAGCTTGGGAGGGACAGATACGCAGTATTTT.